This is a list of T cell receptor beta chains from one sample in a study of OX40 agonist ivuxolimab in advanced cancers. This table comes from immunoSEQ multiplex PCR, and its TCRdb copy is limited to in-frame clones, with some not included. The sample includes approximately 120,000 clones, about nine tenths seen only once; the top ten take around 0.81%. Sequenced material: CD4+ or CD8+ T cells sorted from blood, taken in a trial of the OX40 agonist ivuxolimab. These receptors were obtained from an adult with an advanced solid tumor such as melanoma, head and neck, liver or kidney cancer. CDR3s include the opening cysteine and the closing phenylalanine or tryptophan. Each record gives: J gene, V gene, clone size, D gene, CDR3 DNA, CDR3 protein. D genes are given only for firm matches. Part of the rows lack a size; the others show once, few, many or a class for expanded clones.

TRBJ2-3 TRBV10-3 . TRBD1 TGTGCCATCACCGAGGGACAGGGGGCAGGTCTTAGCACAGATACGCAGTATTTT CAITEGQGAGLSTDTQYF
TRBJ1-1 TRBV6-5 . . TGTGCCAGCAGTTCCCGGAGCACTGAAGCTTTCTTT CASSSRSTEAFF
TRBJ1-2 TRBV7-8 once . TGTGCCAGCAGCTTACCTGGGTATGGCTACACCTTC CASSLPGYGYTF
TRBJ2-7 TRBV7-2 . . TGTGCCAGCACCCTGGTGGAGGGAGGCGGGTACGAGCAGTACTTC CASTLVEGGGYEQYF
TRBJ2-1 TRBV11-3 . . TGTGCCAGCAGCTTAAGGTCAGGGGAAAGTGAGCAGTTCTTC CASSLRSGESEQFF
TRBJ1-4 TRBV18 . . TGTGCCAGCTCACCACGGTCAACAGGCGACAATGAAAAACTGTTTTTT CASSPRSTGDNEKLFF
TRBJ1-1 TRBV6-4 . . TGTGCCAGCAGTGAGTCCAGGGCCACTGAAGCTTTCTTT CASSESRATEAFF
TRBJ1-2 TRBV28 . . TGTGCCAGCAGTTCCGACGGGGGTGCACGAGGCTACACCTTC CASSSDGGARGYTF
TRBJ1-1 TRBV7-9 . . TGTGCCAGCAGCGTTGCCGGGACACCGAACACTGAAGCTTTCTTT CASSVAGTPNTEAFF
TRBJ2-7 TRBV30 . TRBD1 TGTGCCTGGAGTGCGGGACAGGGCAACGAGCAGTACTTC CAWSAGQGNEQYF
TRBJ1-2 TRBV7-2 . . TGTGCCAGCAGCCCCGGGGGCACATCATCCATCTATGGCTACACCTTC CASSPGGTSSIYGYTF
TRBJ2-7 TRBV28 . TRBD2 TGTGCCAGCAGCGGACTAGCGGGAGTCTACGAGCAGTACTTC CASSGLAGVYEQYF
TRBJ1-1 TRBV14 . . TGTGCCAGCAGCCAAATCAGAGACCGCACTGAAGCTTTCTTT CASSQIRDRTEAFF
TRBJ2-1 TRBV5-1 . TRBD2 TGCGCCAGCAGCTTTTCCACTACCGGGACTACATCCTACAATGAGCAGTTCTTC CASSFSTTGTTSYNEQFF
TRBJ2-6 TRBV19 . . TGTGCCAGTAGTTTGGGTTCTGGGGCCAACGTCCTGACTTTC CASSLGSGANVLTF
TRBJ1-3 TRBV30 . TRBD1 TGTGCCTGGAGTGTCTTGAGGGCCGCCAGAAAGACAGGGATCCCTGGAAACACCATATATTTT CAWSVLRAARKTGIPGNTIYF
TRBJ1-1 TRBV28 . . TGTGCCAGCAGTCCAAGGAGGAACACTGAAGCTTTCTTT CASSPRRNTEAFF
TRBJ2-7 TRBV7-3 . TRBD1 TGTGCCAGCAGCCTACCGTCGGGACAGGGGGCGGGGGAGCAGTACTTC CASSLPSGQGAGEQYF
TRBJ2-7 TRBV10-2 . TRBD2 TGCGCCAGCAGTCCCAGGCTGCCGGGGGGAGGGCAGTACTTC CASSPRLPGGGQYF
TRBJ2-3 TRBV28 . . TGTGCCAGCAGTTTTATCCCGGGGATCACAGATACGCAGTATTTT CASSFIPGITDTQYF
TRBJ2-3 TRBV27 . . TGTGCCAGCAGTTTGGACAAAAGCACAGATACGCAGTATTTT CASSLDKSTDTQYF
TRBJ1-5 TRBV18 few TRBD1 TGTGCCAGCTCACCCGGACAGGGTCTTGGTCAGCCCCAGCATTTT CASSPGQGLGQPQHF
TRBJ2-2 TRBV5-1 . . TGCGCCAGCAGCTTACAGTTGACCGGGGAGCTGTTTTTT CASSLQLTGELFF
TRBJ1-1 TRBV18 . . TGTGCCAGCTCACCACAGGGAATAGGCACTGAAGCTTTCTTT CASSPQGIGTEAFF
TRBJ1-1 TRBV2 . . TGTGCCAGCAGGCCTGGGGGCCCCAGCGGGACTGAAGCTTTCTTT CASRPGGPSGTEAFF
TRBJ1-2 TRBV28 few . TGTGCCAGCCTCGGAGGACCTGGCTATGGCTACACCTTC CASLGGPGYGYTF
TRBJ2-7 TRBV4-3 . . TGCGCCAGCAGCCAAGATCTTTTGGGGGCCAGCTCCCCCGAGCAGTACTTC CASSQDLLGASSPEQYF
TRBJ2-6 TRBV5-1 . . TGCGCCAGCAGCTTTAGCTCTGGGGCCAACGTCCTGACTTTC CASSFSSGANVLTF
TRBJ2-5 TRBV15 . . TGTGCCACCAGCAGAACGTTAACGGAACAAGAGACCCAGTACTTC CATSRTLTEQETQYF
TRBJ2-7 TRBV11-1 . . TGTGCCAGCAGCTATACAACAGGGAGCTCAGGCTACGAGCAGTACTTC CASSYTTGSSGYEQYF
TRBJ1-1 TRBV20-1 few . TGCAGTGCACCCAACACTGAAGCTTTCTTT CSAPNTEAFF
TRBJ2-7 TRBV19 . . TGTGCCAGTAGTATGAACGGGCAGGGTTGGAACGGGCAGTACTTC CASSMNGQGWNGQYF
TRBJ1-1 TRBV27 . TRBD1 TGTGCCAGCAGTCCGCAACCAACAGGGGTAGATGAAGCTTTCTTT CASSPQPTGVDEAFF
TRBJ2-3 TRBV5-1 . . TGCGCCAGCAGCTTGATAGCGTCGGATACGCAGTATTTT CASSLIASDTQYF
TRBJ1-6 TRBV28 . . TGTGCCAGCAAGGGGAGGCAGTCGGGGAATTCACCCCTCCACTTT CASKGRQSGNSPLHF
TRBJ2-1 TRBV7-3 . TRBD2 TGTGCCAGCAGCTCCTCACTAGCGGGAGGATACAATGAGCAGTTCTTC CASSSSLAGGYNEQFF
TRBJ2-2 TRBV5-1 . . TGCGCCAGCAGCGACGGTTGGGAGACCACCGGGGAGCTGTTTTTT CASSDGWETTGELFF